The clone carrying this T cell receptor (beta chain) has more than one count but fewer than ten. No antigen is known for it. Documented treatment: oral pan-JAK inhibitor, 5-10 mg twice daily. Extracted RNA was reverse transcribed, and the resulting cDNA served as sequencing template. The data were produced by immunoSEQ multiplex PCR, yet TCRdb's version contains in-frame clones alone and is incomplete. The table includes 150,000 or so clones, roughly 54% detected once. These data are taken from a study of CD8+ T cells in alopecia areata. Study overall: Each of the treated patients was given oral tofacitinib, 5 to 10 mg twice daily, for moderate-to-severe alopecia areata. Whole-study findings and limits: The presence of one nonresponder keeps the tie between baseline CD8+ expansion and response uncertain. In scalp samples, resident alphabeta T cells of normal skin are also sequenced.

CDR3 length: 16 residues. Looked up from germline, CDR1 is SGHDT and CDR2 is YYEEEE. The junction had 9 bases not matched to a gene; V was cut back by 5 bases and J by 4 bases. The chain combines TRBV5-6 with TRBJ2-2, with 9 bases aligning to TRBD2. Sequenced here: CD8+ T cells sorted from blood, sampled at week 4, from a patient treated with tofacitinib. The source is a human donor with alopecia areata. CDR3 in DNA: TGTGCCAGCAGTTCATTTCTAGCGGGGATCACCGGGGAGCTGTTTTTT. Translating gives CASSSFLAGITGELFF.